A single sample gave rise to the 10 T cell receptor beta chains below, sequenced in a study of blood T cell repertoires in COVID-19. The method was immunoSEQ multiplex PCR; TCRdb's version includes in-frame clones alone and lacks a portion of them. This sample yields around 150,000 clones, of which around 80% are seen a single time; roughly 9.2% belongs to the top ten. Sequencing was carried out using peripheral blood. The receptors were gathered from a woman older than 75 with active or convalescent COVID-19.

The J gene is TRBJ1-5, the V gene TRBV27; no reliable D call. The CDR3 extends over 14 amino acids. Per germline, CDR1 MNHEY and CDR2 SMNVEV (reference sequence). Trimming shortened V by 0 bases and J by 7 bases, and 10 bases separated the two germline ends. The CDR3 is CASSLSGGPQPQHF. For the CDR3, the DNA is TGTGCCAGCAGTTTATCAGGCGGGCCACAGCCCCAGCATTTT.

V and J are TRBV2 and TRBJ1-5; weak D call: TRBD1 (6 bases). Between the trimmed V and J ends, which lost 6 bases and 0 bases, there was a span of 15 bases. The germline V gene has CDR1 SNHLY and CDR2 FYNNEI. The CDR3 covers 16 residues. Here the CDR3 DNA reads TGTGCCAGCAGGGCAATTGACAGGAATAGCAATCAGCCCCAGCATTTT. Protein product: CASRAIDRNSNQPQHF.

This chain links TRBV19 with TRBJ2-1, with D perhaps TRBD1 (5 bases). Per the germline V gene, CDR1 is LNHDA and CDR2 is SQIVND (reference sequence). V was shortened by 6 bases and J by 9 bases, with 9 bases between the two germline ends. The CDR3 contains 11 residues. The CDR3 spells CASRWGIEQFF. The CDR3 nucleotides are TGTGCCAGTAGATGGGGCATTGAGCAGTTCTTC.

The V call is TRBV18, the J call TRBJ1-5, with TRBD1 matching 9 bases. J gave up 4 bases and V 3 bases, and 7 bases lay outside the gene matches. Germline assignment: CDR1 KGHSH and CDR2 LQKENI. This CDR3 is built from 16 residues. CDR3 nucleotide sequence: TGTGCCAGCTCACCTCGTACCGGGACAGGGAATCAGCCCCAGCATTTT. Translated, it gives CASSPRTGTGNQPQHF.

The gene calls are TRBV2 and TRBJ1-3; tentatively, D is TRBD1 (5 bases). Between the trimmed V and J ends, which lost 3 bases and 0 bases, there was a span of 15 bases. The V gene's germline CDR1 is SNHLY and CDR2 FYNNEI. The CDR3 totals 17 residues. The CDR3 reads CASSEYRTTRSGNTIYF. The CDR3 region has the DNA TGTGCCAGCAGTGAGTACAGGACAACCCGCTCTGGAAACACCATATATTTT.

The chain uses TRBV20-1 and TRBJ2-1; TRBD1 might be the D (6 bases). Germline V gives CDR1 DFQATT, CDR2 SNEGSKA (reference sequence). This CDR3 comprises 11 residues. V lost 5 bases and J 9 bases, leaving 11 bases between the germline ends. The CDR3: CSAWTAGEQFF. Here the CDR3 DNA reads TGCAGTGCTTGGACAGCCGGTGAGCAGTTCTTC.

This chain uses TRBV4-3 with TRBJ1-4, with D unresolved. Germline CDR1 LGHNA, CDR2 YSLEER. Between the trimmed V and J ends, which lost 0 bases and 7 bases, there was a span of 15 bases. The CDR3 totals 16 residues. For the CDR3, the DNA is TGCGCCAGCAGCCAAGATGCGGGGAAAAAAGGTGAAAAACTGTTTTTT. It specifies CASSQDAGKKGEKLFF.

Here the CDR3 reads CASSEALRQGGNYGYTF. CDR3 DNA: TGTGCCAGCAGTGAAGCGCTACGTCAGGGGGGTAACTATGGCTACACCTTC. V is TRBV6-1 and J is TRBJ1-2, with 7 bases matching TRBD1. CDR3 length: 17 residues. With 0 bases clipped from V and 1 base from J, the junction kept 8 bases outside the gene matches. The germline gives CDR1 MNHNS, CDR2 SASEGT.

The chain employs TRBV7-2 and TRBJ1-1, with D possibly TRBD1 on 5 matching bases. The ends were cut back, 0 bases at V and 5 bases at J, with 13 bases in the middle. The germline gives CDR1 SGHTA, CDR2 FQGNSA. CDR3 size: 15 residues. CDR3 in amino acids: CASSLAGASRTEAFF. The CDR3 region has the DNA TGTGCCAGCAGCTTAGCTGGGGCTTCGCGGACTGAAGCTTTCTTT.

The V call is TRBV27, the J call TRBJ1-2; possibly TRBD1 for D (5 bases). The CDR3 is 13 residues long. Trimming removed 5 bases from V and 8 bases from J, with 15 bases in between. Germline V CDR1 and CDR2: MNHEY, SMNVEV (reference sequence). In DNA, the CDR3 is TGTGCCAGCAGTCAATATCAGGGCAGGGGCTACACCTTC. This gives the protein CASSQYQGRGYTF.